Reported below is one T cell receptor beta chain. Its target is unknown. These data originate in a study of CD8 T cells in Susac syndrome. Study results and limitations: As the study acknowledged, the number of individuals who were part of its TCR sequencing and HLA analysis was relatively small.

An input of about 0.45 to 1 ug of RNA was subjected to reverse transcription using random hexamers. TCR beta CDR3 was amplified by immunoSEQ covering 54 Vbeta and 13 Jbeta. TCRdb processed the immunoSEQ multiplex PCR reads anew with MiXCR; each CDR3 protein has one entry. The sample lists 160,000 or so distinct CDR3 sequences; approximately 94% were seen once. CDR3 length equals 16 residues. V was shortened by 4 bases and J by 5 bases, with 18 bases between the two germline ends. CDR1 is SEHNR and CDR2 is FQNEAQ in the germline V gene (reference sequence). FACS enriched CD8+ TEMRA cells, while bulk CD8+ and CD4+ were negatively isolated.

This rearrangement joins TRBV7-9 to TRBJ2-1; tentatively, D is TRBD2 (6 bases). The receptor comes from a human donor with multiple sclerosis. Sequencing used CD8+ T cells from PBMCs. The CDR3 loop is CASSSRVTSPNNEQFF. The CDR3 nucleotides read TGTGCCAGCAGCTCTAGGGTTACTAGCCCCAACAATGAGCAGTTCTTC.